This entry lists 5 T cell receptor beta chains sequenced from one sample in a study of early T cells in non-severe SARS-CoV-2 infection. TCRdb re-derived calls from the 5' RACE reads in MiXCR, one entry per CDR3 protein. The sample records 70,000 to 90,000 distinct CDR3 sequences, approximately 12% being singletons. The sequencing sample was made of whole blood. The receptors derive from an adult who was a healthcare worker with PCR-confirmed SARS-CoV-2 infection or an uninfected control (not recorded which).

A few counts support this clonotype. The genes are TRBV7-3 and TRBJ2-1, with 7 bases aligning to TRBD2. J lost 7 bases, V lost 4 bases, and 7 bases had no gene match. Germline V CDR1 and CDR2: SGHTA, FQGTGA. The CDR3 spans 14 residues. The CDR3, as DNA: TGTGCCAGCAGCTCTAGCGGAGGTCAAAATGAGCAGTTCTTC. Translating it yields CASSSSGGQNEQFF. Complete variable domain (other parts from reference TRBV7-3 and TRBJ2-1): GAGVSQTPSNKVTEKGKYVELRCDPISGHTALYWYRQSLGQGPEFLIYFQGTGAADDSGLPNDRFFAVRPEGSVSTLKIQRTERGDSAVYLCASSSSGGQNEQFFGPGTRLTVL.

This chain uses TRBV29-1 with TRBJ2-1; D is undetermined. Germline CDR1 is SQVTM and CDR2 is ANQGSEA. With 0 bases removed from V and 7 bases from J, the gap between germline ends came to 7 bases. There are 12 residues in the CDR3. The CDR3 DNA follows: TGCAGCGTTGAAGATCACGGAAATGAGCAGTTCTTC. It yields the protein CSVEDHGNEQFF.

Ten or more counts support this clonotype. This rearrangement joins TRBV20-1 to TRBJ2-7, with 9 bases aligning to TRBD1. Germline V CDR1 and CDR2: DFQATT, SNEGSKA (reference sequence). After removal of 6 bases from V and 2 bases from J, the junction contained 5 bases not matched to a gene. The CDR3 is 13 residues long. The DNA for the CDR3 is TGCAGTGCCCCATGGACAGGGGCCTACGAGCAGTACTTC. Translated: CSAPWTGAYEQYF.

The V call is TRBV6-5, the J call TRBJ2-1; 9 bases map to TRBD1. CDR1 and CDR2 (germline): MNHEY, SVGAGI. The CDR3 length is 15 residues. V shed 6 bases, J shed 9 bases, and the junction held 12 bases outside the gene matches. The CDR3 bases are TGTGCCAGCAGGTCACAGGGGGCGCCGGGGGGTGAGCAGTTCTTC. This codes for CASRSQGAPGGEQFF.

Many counts were recorded for this clonotype. This chain joins TRBV12-3 or TRBV12-4 and TRBJ2-7; 11 nucleotides match TRBD1. The CDR3 covers 16 residues. The J segment lost 4 bases and the V segment lost 3 bases, leaving 8 bases of the junction unmatched. Here the CDR3 reads CASSFLGQGAGYEQYF. Written as DNA, the CDR3 is TGTGCCAGCAGTTTCCTCGGACAGGGGGCCGGGTACGAGCAGTACTTC.